Listed below are T cell receptor beta chains from one sample, sequenced in a study of blood T cell repertoires in COVID-19. TCRdb's table, derived via immunoSEQ multiplex PCR, lists solely in-frame clones and lacks some. The data contain hundreds of thousands of clones, approximately 80% of them singletons. Material for sequencing was peripheral blood. These receptors all come from a woman of 80 years or more with active or convalescent COVID-19. Both conserved end residues are part of each CDR3.

cdr3_aa	cdr3_length	v_call	j_call
CASSYSIPLAGSSYEQYF	18	TRBV6-2/TRBV6-3	TRBJ2-7
CASSLGPVNTEAFF	14	TRBV27	TRBJ1-1
CASSFPIPGTGAGYTF	16	TRBV5-5	TRBJ1-2
CAIGEGGETQYF	12	TRBV5-4	TRBJ2-5
CASSWDRQRSGELFF	15	TRBV27	TRBJ2-2
CSASQPGRNTEAFF	14	TRBV20-1	TRBJ1-1
CASRIGGTGVNQPQHF	16	TRBV28	TRBJ1-5
CASSEDRGADTQYF	14	TRBV5-1	TRBJ2-3
CASTGGPQSYEQYF	14	TRBV27	TRBJ2-7
CASSLDRHSGNTIYF	15	TRBV6-5	TRBJ1-3
CASSISTGANLYQPQHF	17	TRBV28	TRBJ1-5
CASSPPGRNTIYF	13	TRBV18	TRBJ1-3
CASEEGNTEAFF	12	TRBV28	TRBJ1-1
CASSLGAQETQYF	13	TRBV5-4	TRBJ2-5
CASSPLGGAFYNEQFF	16	TRBV7-8	TRBJ2-1
CASSQKQKAGGPYEQYF	17	TRBV4-2	TRBJ2-7
CASSTTAYYEQYF	13	TRBV6-6	TRBJ2-7
CASSPAGRYEQYF	13	TRBV5-1	TRBJ2-7
CASRSGQGRFTNYGYTF	17	TRBV5-4	TRBJ1-2
CASHQGASGYTF	12	TRBV6-5	TRBJ1-2
CASSQAPAAGGPGNEQFF	18	TRBV4-1	TRBJ2-1
CASSGTVQFF	10	TRBV2	TRBJ2-1
CASSTTQGKQFF	12	TRBV12-3/TRBV12-4	TRBJ2-1
CASSLSPGQGTDTQYF	16	TRBV5-1	TRBJ2-3
CASSFEQGTQYF	12	TRBV7-9	TRBJ2-3
CASGPTERRTQYF	13	TRBV19	TRBJ2-5
CASSEARRDRPRVEDQPQHF	20	TRBV6-1	TRBJ1-5
CASSRDRNYGYTF	13	TRBV7-2	TRBJ1-2
CARSPDRCPYGYTF	14	TRBV7-5	TRBJ1-2
CASSQTGGNNSPLHF	15	TRBV6-6	TRBJ1-6
CASSQAGGGNTIYF	14	TRBV3-1/TRBV3-2	TRBJ1-3
CASSSAGAQETQYF	14	TRBV5-4	TRBJ2-5
CASRDRANTGELFF	14	TRBV5-8	TRBJ2-2
CASKNGDRQLFF	12	TRBV28	TRBJ1-4
CASSVVGQRNTIYF	14	TRBV28	TRBJ1-3
CATSGISYNSPLHF	14	TRBV27	TRBJ1-6
CASSQAGMGEQYF	13	TRBV4-2	TRBJ2-7
CASSPTGNYGYTF	13	TRBV12-3/TRBV12-4	TRBJ1-2
CASSELYGYTF	11	TRBV2	TRBJ1-2
CATSDKKTGSYGYTF	15	TRBV24-1	TRBJ1-2
CASGGRESHEQYF	13	TRBV28	TRBJ2-7
CASSLGGQGGTGELFF	16	TRBV5-1	TRBJ2-2
CASARGGSGNTIYF	14	TRBV19	TRBJ1-3
CASSVNGGAAGGELFF	16	TRBV2	TRBJ2-2
CASSLLAVNTGELFF	15	TRBV7-9	TRBJ2-2
CASSMAGEAKNIQYF	15	TRBV19	TRBJ2-4
CAIRPSREPPNTEAFF	16	TRBV10-3	TRBJ1-1
CASSPSSGRAISEQYF	16	TRBV7-2	TRBJ2-7
CASSFFGVVEQFF	13	TRBV11-2	TRBJ2-1
CASSGRDSYNSPLHF	15	TRBV9	TRBJ1-6
CATSRSGGTFSYEQYF	16	TRBV15	TRBJ2-7
CAWSVNSGTPFAF	13	TRBV30	TRBJ1-2
CASSQESRGGYTF	13	TRBV3-1/TRBV3-2	TRBJ1-2
CASTGHPNYGYTF	13	TRBV5-1	TRBJ1-2